The 5 T cell receptor beta chains reported below all come from one sample, sequenced in a study of T cells after yellow fever vaccination. Each CDR3 protein gets one entry after TCRdb re-called the 5' RACE reads with MiXCR. The data hold more than 350,000 distinct CDR3 sequences, with under 14% observed a single time. This sample comprised PBMCs, obtained on the day of the first yellow fever vaccination. Every receptor here comes from a young man who received the YFV17D yellow fever vaccine.

A few counts support this clonotype. This chain joins TRBV2 and TRBJ1-2, with 9 bases fitting TRBD1. This CDR3 has 13 residues. V lost 8 bases, J lost 4 bases, and 5 bases stayed unmatched. Germline CDR1 is SNHLY and CDR2 is FYNNEI. The CDR3: CASGGTGSYGYTF. CDR3 DNA sequence: TGTGCCAGCGGGGGGACAGGGTCCTATGGCTACACCTTC.

This clonotype was seen a few times. The chain is built from TRBV20-1 and TRBJ1-2; no clear D gene. Trimming took 0 bases from V and 2 from J, leaving 10 bases between them. This CDR3 is built from 14 residues. Germline V gene data show CDR1 as DFQATT and CDR2 as SNEGSKA (reference sequence). The CDR3 DNA is TGCAGTGCTAGAGAGGCAGAGATAAACTATGGCTACACCTTC. Protein product: CSAREAEINYGYTF.

This clonotype was observed many times. The rearrangement joins TRBV3-1 to TRBJ1-3; D uncertain. Germline loops: CDR1 LGHDT, CDR2 YNNKEL (reference sequence). This CDR3 region has 14 residues. The V end lost 0 bases, the J end lost 0 bases, and 3 bases lay between the germline ends. The CDR3 nucleotides are TGTGCCAGCAGCCAAGACAGCTCTGGAAACACCATATATTTT. Encoded protein: CASSQDSSGNTIYF.

This clonotype was observed a few times. The chain is built from TRBV12-5 and TRBJ2-7; no definite D call. V was trimmed by 2 bases and J by 7 bases, leaving 3 bases between them. CDR1 is LGHNT and CDR2 is FRNRAP in the germline V gene. There are 10 residues in the CDR3. In DNA form, the CDR3 reads TGTGCTAGTGGTTTGACAGAGCAGTACTTC. Translating gives CASGLTEQYF.

The DNA of the CDR3 is TGTGCCAGTAGTGCCGGGACCCAAGGGAGGGGGATCTACGAGCAGTACTTC. It specifies CASSAGTQGRGIYEQYF. The chain recombines TRBV19 with TRBJ2-7, with D tentatively TRBD2 (7 bases). CDR3 size: 17 residues. Deletions cut 5 bases from V and 3 bases from J, with 23 bases between. CDR1 and CDR2 (germline): LNHDA, SQIVND (reference sequence).